The T cell receptor beta chain under discussion was sequenced for a study of cytomegalovirus exposure and HLA in healthy donors. General study findings and limits: More than 15,000 TCR beta sequences were associated with HLA alleles at 0.05 false discovery rate in a later analysis. Several of the most significant clusters appeared linked to common viral pathogens, based on a later analysis.

The PCR contained 60 Vbeta and 13 Jbeta primers. Data came from immunoSEQ multiplex PCR; TCRdb stores just in-frame clones and leaves some out. The sample lists about 150,000 clones; roughly 80% were seen once. The germline V gene has CDR1 KGHSH and CDR2 LQKENI. Trimming took 4 bases from V and 2 from J, leaving 14 bases between them. There are 15 residues in the CDR3. Worth noting for this clone: Antigen specificity is unknown.

This chain joins TRBV18 and TRBJ1-1, with D tentatively TRBD1 (5 bases). The TCR comes from a woman aged 40 to 50 in good health and CMV-seronegative. Specimen: PBMCs. CDR3 nucleotides: TGTGCCAGCTCACTTGGCGGGGCCCTTAACACTGAAGCTTTCTTT. Its protein is CASSLGGALNTEAFF.